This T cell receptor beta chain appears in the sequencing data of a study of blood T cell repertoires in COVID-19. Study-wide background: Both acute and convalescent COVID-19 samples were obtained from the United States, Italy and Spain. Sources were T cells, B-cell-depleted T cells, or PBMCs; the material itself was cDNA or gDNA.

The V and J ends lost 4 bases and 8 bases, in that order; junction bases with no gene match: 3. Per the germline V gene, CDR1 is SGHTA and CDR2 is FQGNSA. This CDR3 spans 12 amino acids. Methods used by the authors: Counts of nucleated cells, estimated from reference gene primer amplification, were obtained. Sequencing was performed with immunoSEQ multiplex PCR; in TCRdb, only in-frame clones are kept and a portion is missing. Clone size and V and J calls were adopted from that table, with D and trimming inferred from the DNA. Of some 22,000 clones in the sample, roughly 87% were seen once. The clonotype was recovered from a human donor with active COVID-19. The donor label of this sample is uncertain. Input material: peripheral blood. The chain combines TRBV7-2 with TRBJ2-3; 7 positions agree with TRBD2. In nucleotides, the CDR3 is TGTGCCAGCAGCTCCTCGGGGGGTACGCAGTATTTT. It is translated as CASSSSGGTQYF.